Following are 14 T cell receptor beta chains from one sample sequenced in a study of siplizumab effects on memory and regulatory T cells. The data were produced by immunoSEQ multiplex PCR, yet TCRdb's version contains in-frame clones alone and is incomplete. The repertoire consists of some 100,000 clones, with around 93% occurring once and the leading ten covering roughly 0.16%. Sample: non-Treg CD4+ T cells sorted from blood. All receptors come from a human donor in good health.

The genes are TRBV19 and TRBJ1-1; D is unclear. V was clipped by 3 bases and J by 8 bases, with 16 bases between them. This CDR3 is 14 amino acids long. Germline V gene lookup returns CDR1 LNHDA and CDR2 SQIVND (reference sequence). The CDR3 DNA reads TGTGCCAGTAGTATGGCAGCCAAATCAGAAGAAGCTTTCTTT. It is translated as CASSMAAKSEEAFF.

V and J are TRBV19 and TRBJ1-1; a weak D match, TRBD1 (5 bases). With 3 bases removed from V and 2 bases from J, the gap between germline ends came to 13 bases. CDR1 is LNHDA, CDR2 SQIVND, per germline (reference sequence). The CDR3 loop spans 15 amino acids. DNA of the CDR3: TGTGCCAGTAGTATTTCGGACAAGTTAAACACTGAAGCTTTCTTT. Protein: CASSISDKLNTEAFF. Full variable domain (outside the CDR3, taken from reference TRBV19 and TRBJ1-1): DGGITQSPKYLFRKEGQNVTLSCEQNLNHDAMYWYRQDPGQGLRLIYYSQIVNDFQKGDIAEGYSVSREKKESFPLTVTSAQKNPTAFYLCASSISDKLNTEAFFGQGTRLTVV.

This clone was counted once. The chain combines TRBV7-2 with TRBJ1-4; 8 bases are shared with TRBD1. With 5 bases clipped from V and 5 bases from J, the junction kept 4 bases outside the gene matches. The CDR3 has 14 residues. Germline CDR1 is SGHTA and CDR2 is FQGNSA. CDR3 nucleotide sequence: TGTGCCAGCAGCCCCTGGACAGGGAATGAAAAACTGTTTTTT. Amino acid sequence: CASSPWTGNEKLFF.

The gene calls are TRBV29-1 and TRBJ2-5; a possible D gene is TRBD1 (5 bases). With 3 bases removed from V and 5 bases from J, the gap between germline ends came to 13 bases. CDR1 and CDR2 (germline): SQVTM, ANQGSEA. CDR3 length: 13 amino acids. The DNA of the CDR3 is TGCAGCGTTGAGAGTAGCTCAGGGGAGACCCAGTACTTC. It codes for CSVESSSGETQYF.

The chain combines TRBV19 with TRBJ2-1; possible D gene TRBD1, 6 bases. Per germline, CDR1 LNHDA and CDR2 SQIVND (reference sequence). V was shortened by 0 bases and J by 0 bases, with 6 bases between the two germline ends. CDR3 length: 15 amino acids. CDR3 coding DNA: TGTGCCAGTAGTATAGACAGGGGCTCCTACAATGAGCAGTTCTTC. This encodes CASSIDRGSYNEQFF.

J is TRBJ1-6 and V is TRBV4-1, with D perhaps matching TRBD1 (5 bases). Looked up from germline, CDR1 is MGHRA and CDR2 is YSYEKL. The CDR3 runs 17 residues. V was shortened by 2 bases and J by 8 bases, with 19 bases between the two germline ends. Here the CDR3 reads CASSQSWAGMTDSPLHF. The CDR3 DNA follows: TGCGCCAGCAGCCAATCGTGGGCAGGGATGACGGATTCACCCCTCCACTTT.

In DNA, the CDR3 is TGTGCCAGCAGCTTAACAGGGGACAGGCGAAACACAGATACGCAGTATTTT. It translates to CASSLTGDRRNTDTQYF. The chain couples TRBV7-3 to TRBJ2-3; 8 positions agree with TRBD1. Germline V gene lookup returns CDR1 SGHTA and CDR2 FQGTGA. J gave up 2 bases and V 0 bases, and 7 bases lay outside the gene matches. The CDR3 is 17 residues long.

The CDR3 loop reads CASRGTNPYEQYF. CDR3 nucleotides: TGTGCCAGCAGGGGGACTAACCCCTACGAGCAGTACTTC. The chain is built from TRBV6-1 and TRBJ2-7; TRBD2 aligns across 7 bases. CDR1 is MNHNS and CDR2 is SASEGT in the germline V gene. The CDR3 length is 13 residues. Unmatched junction bases numbered 4, after V lost 6 bases and J lost 2 bases.

The V and J genes are TRBV18 and TRBJ2-2, with a weak D call TRBD1 (6 bases). This CDR3 comprises 14 residues. Trimming cost V 9 bases and J 3 bases, with 14 bases left between them. CDR1 is KGHSH and CDR2 is LQKENI in the germline V gene. Written as DNA, the CDR3 is TGTGCCAGTACAATGGGGGCGGACACCGGGGAGCTGTTTTTT. As protein: CASTMGADTGELFF.

V and J are TRBV5-1 and TRBJ1-4; TRBD1 aligns across 7 bases. V trimming: 2 bases; J trimming: 4 bases; junction bases outside the gene matches: 2. The CDR3 runs 14 residues. The germline V gene encodes CDR1 SGHRS and CDR2 YFSETQ. The CDR3 DNA sequence: TGCGCCAGCAGCTTACAGGGGAATAATGAAAAACTGTTTTTT. Residues: CASSLQGNNEKLFF.

The chain carries TRBV6-6 and TRBJ1-3, with D possibly being TRBD1 (5 bases). Trimming left V 6 bases short and J 2 bases short, with 5 bases between. In germline, CDR1 is MNHNY, CDR2 SVGAGI (reference sequence). The CDR3 consists of 12 residues. CDR3 loop: CASRGPGNTIYF. DNA for the CDR3: TGTGCCAGCAGGGGGCCTGGAAACACCATATATTTT.

This chain joins TRBV4-1 and TRBJ2-3; D call uncertain. This CDR3 contains 14 residues. Germline-derived CDR1 and CDR2 are MGHRA and YSYEKL. Trimming shortened V by 4 bases and J by 2 bases, and 10 bases separated the two germline ends. The CDR3 loop reads CASSRSTYTDTQYF. CDR3 in DNA: TGCGCCAGCAGCCGCTCGACCTACACAGATACGCAGTATTTT.

The count of this clone is one. The chain is built from TRBV4-3 and TRBJ2-3; 9 bases match TRBD1. J gave up 3 bases and V 0 bases, and 7 bases lay outside the gene matches. Germline CDR1 LGHNA, CDR2 YSLEER. The CDR3 is made up of 17 amino acids. The CDR3 loop reads CASSQDSGGQGTDTQYF. The CDR3, as DNA: TGCGCCAGCAGCCAAGATTCGGGGGGACAGGGTACAGATACGCAGTATTTT.

The chain links TRBV29-1 to TRBJ1-2; D gene uncertain. This CDR3 contains 13 residues. Germline values: CDR1 SQVTM, CDR2 ANQGSEA. V was shortened by 4 bases and J by 1 base, with 10 bases between the two germline ends. The CDR3 DNA reads TGCAGCGTTGCGAAGGTTGGTAACTATGGCTACACCTTC. This codes for CSVAKVGNYGYTF.